A selection of T cell receptor beta chains follows, all from one sample in a study of CD8 T cells in Susac syndrome. MiXCR was run by TCRdb on the immunoSEQ multiplex PCR reads, yielding one entry per CDR3 protein. Of around 200,000 distinct CDR3 sequences in the sample, roughly 94% were seen once. What was sequenced was CD4+ T cells from PBMCs. These receptors were taken from a human donor with Susac syndrome. Both conserved end residues are part of each CDR3. The D gene is left open where the match is weak. Some rows have no size entry. The others give once, few or many, or a class for an expanded clone.

length: 13
size: -
D: -
V: TRBV20-1
J: TRBJ1-2
CDR3: CSAVQRTNYGYTF
DNA: TGCAGTGCTGTACAGCGAACTAACTATGGCTACACCTTC

length: 14
size: -
D: TRBD1
V: TRBV7-9
J: TRBJ2-3
CDR3: CASSRNRGSDTQYF
DNA: TGTGCCAGCAGCCGAAACAGGGGCTCAGATACGCAGTATTTT

length: 14
size: -
D: TRBD1
V: TRBV23-1
J: TRBJ2-7
CDR3: CASSPGQGVNEQYF
DNA: TGCGCCAGCAGTCCCGGGCAGGGGGTGAACGAGCAGTACTTC

length: 16
size: -
D: -
V: TRBV30
J: TRBJ2-1
CDR3: CAWSVPSPESIDEQFF
DNA: TGTGCCTGGAGTGTACCTAGCCCTGAATCGATCGATGAGCAGTTCTTC

length: 14
size: -
D: TRBD2
V: TRBV2
J: TRBJ2-2
CDR3: CASSSGLVAGELFF
DNA: TGTGCCAGCAGTTCGGGACTAGTTGCCGGGGAGCTGTTTTTT

length: 11
size: -
D: -
V: TRBV10-3
J: TRBJ2-7
CDR3: CAISEDLEQYF
DNA: TGTGCCATCAGTGAGGATCTCGAGCAGTACTTC

length: 14
size: -
D: -
V: TRBV3-1
J: TRBJ1-2
CDR3: CASSTRDELNGYTF
DNA: TGTGCCAGCAGCACTCGGGACGAGCTAAATGGCTACACCTTC

length: 13
size: -
D: TRBD2
V: TRBV29-1
J: TRBJ2-3
CDR3: CSVEGLAGSTQYF
DNA: TGCAGCGTGGAAGGGCTAGCGGGAAGTACGCAGTATTTT

length: 13
size: -
D: TRBD1
V: TRBV18
J: TRBJ1-1
CDR3: CASSPGTGIRAFF
DNA: TGTGCCAGCTCACCAGGGACAGGGATTCGGGCTTTCTTT

length: 12
size: -
D: TRBD1
V: TRBV30
J: TRBJ1-4
CDR3: CAWTAGGEKLFF
DNA: TGTGCCTGGACGGCAGGGGGTGAAAAACTGTTTTTT

length: 14
size: -
D: -
V: TRBV30
J: TRBJ2-2
CDR3: CAWNRGVYTGELFF
DNA: TGTGCCTGGAATCGAGGAGTCTACACCGGGGAGCTGTTTTTT

length: 15
size: -
D: -
V: TRBV10-3
J: TRBJ1-5
CDR3: CAISEERQVNQPQHF
DNA: TGTGCCATCAGTGAGGAACGGCAAGTCAATCAGCCCCAGCATTTT

length: 14
size: -
D: -
V: TRBV5-6
J: TRBJ1-2
CDR3: CASSFQGRSYGYTF
DNA: TGTGCCAGCAGCTTCCAGGGTAGAAGCTATGGCTACACCTTC

length: 15
size: once
D: -
V: TRBV7-2
J: TRBJ2-1
CDR3: CASSSRVSSYNEQFF
DNA: TGTGCCAGCAGCTCGAGGGTTAGCTCCTACAATGAGCAGTTCTTC

length: 13
size: -
D: -
V: TRBV5-1
J: TRBJ2-5
CDR3: CASSSRREETQYF
DNA: TGCGCCAGCAGCTCGCGACGCGAAGAGACCCAGTACTTC

length: 13
size: once
D: -
V: TRBV20-1
J: TRBJ2-5
CDR3: CSSEGLARETQYF
DNA: TGCAGTTCGGAGGGATTGGCCCGGGAGACCCAGTACTTC

length: 12
size: -
D: -
V: TRBV29-1
J: TRBJ1-1
CDR3: CSVTRGGTEAFF
DNA: TGCAGCGTCACCCGGGGGGGCACTGAAGCTTTCTTT

length: 14
size: -
D: TRBD1
V: TRBV30
J: TRBJ2-5
CDR3: CALKMGRGQETQYF
DNA: TGTGCCCTTAAAATGGGCAGGGGGCAGGAGACCCAGTACTTC

length: 12
size: once
D: -
V: TRBV14
J: TRBJ2-7
CDR3: CASSPRIGGQYF
DNA: TGTGCCAGCAGCCCAAGAATCGGGGGGCAGTACTTC

length: 17
size: -
D: -
V: TRBV12-5
J: TRBJ1-5
CDR3: CASGLVISAESNQPQHF
DNA: TGTGCTAGTGGTTTGGTAATTTCAGCGGAGTCCAATCAGCCCCAGCATTTT

length: 15
size: -
D: -
V: TRBV5-5
J: TRBJ1-5
CDR3: CASSLSGQSNQPQHF
DNA: TGTGCCAGCAGCTTGTCCGGGCAGAGCAATCAGCCCCAGCATTTT

length: 11
size: -
D: -
V: TRBV6-6
J: TRBJ2-3
CDR3: CASRVADTQYF
DNA: TGTGCCAGCAGGGTTGCAGATACGCAGTATTTT

length: 14
size: -
D: -
V: TRBV19
J: TRBJ2-1
CDR3: CASSALASYNEQFF
DNA: TGTGCCAGTAGTGCGCTAGCCTCCTACAATGAGCAGTTCTTC

length: 17
size: -
D: TRBD2
V: TRBV5-1
J: TRBJ2-1
CDR3: CASSLDPSGSGYNEQFF
DNA: TGCGCCAGCAGCTTGGATCCTAGCGGGAGTGGCTACAATGAGCAGTTCTTC

length: 13
size: few
D: -
V: TRBV27
J: TRBJ1-2
CDR3: CASSPSGVYGYTF
DNA: TGTGCCAGCAGTCCCTCCGGAGTCTATGGCTACACCTTC

length: 14
size: -
D: -
V: TRBV20-1
J: TRBJ1-6
CDR3: CSARVGTSDSPLHF
DNA: TGCAGTGCTAGAGTTGGGACTTCGGATTCACCCCTCCACTTT

length: 15
size: -
D: -
V: TRBV6-5
J: TRBJ2-1
CDR3: CASSYLAQSYNEQFF
DNA: TGTGCCAGCAGTTACTTGGCCCAGAGCTACAATGAGCAGTTCTTC

length: 14
size: -
D: -
V: TRBV19
J: TRBJ1-5
CDR3: CASRTSPPGQPQHF
DNA: TGTGCCAGTAGAACGTCGCCACCAGGACAGCCCCAGCATTTT

length: 18
size: -
D: TRBD2
V: TRBV12-3/TRBV12-4
J: TRBJ2-1
CDR3: CASRFLAGGPSSYNEQFF
DNA: TGTGCCAGCAGATTTCTAGCGGGAGGGCCCTCGTCCTACAATGAGCAGTTCTTC

length: 16
size: -
D: -
V: TRBV7-2
J: TRBJ1-6
CDR3: CASSARSGGGSSPLHF
DNA: TGTGCCAGCAGCGCGCGTTCGGGGGGGGGTAGCTCACCCCTCCACTTT

length: 12
size: -
D: -
V: TRBV20-1
J: TRBJ2-7
CDR3: CSAGLDYYEQYF
DNA: TGCAGTGCCGGACTCGACTACTACGAGCAGTACTTC

length: 15
size: -
D: TRBD1
V: TRBV15
J: TRBJ1-2
CDR3: CATSKGTGGRYGYTF
DNA: TGTGCCACCAGCAAAGGGACAGGGGGACGCTATGGCTACACCTTC

length: 17
size: -
D: -
V: TRBV4-1
J: TRBJ1-1
CDR3: CASSPKGGLYMNTEAFF
DNA: TGCGCCAGCAGCCCAAAGGGTGGGCTCTACATGAACACTGAAGCTTTCTTT

length: 14
size: once
D: TRBD1
V: TRBV7-2
J: TRBJ1-2
CDR3: CASSLPGTGGGYTF
DNA: TGTGCCAGCAGCTTGCCCGGGACAGGGGGTGGCTACACCTTC

length: 11
size: -
D: -
V: TRBV29-1
J: TRBJ2-1
CDR3: CSVQVATWRFF
DNA: TGCAGCGTTCAAGTGGCTACTTGGCGGTTCTTC

length: 14
size: -
D: TRBD1
V: TRBV29-1
J: TRBJ1-1
CDR3: CSVEGQGKGTEAFF
DNA: TGCAGCGTTGAAGGACAGGGGAAGGGTACTGAAGCTTTCTTT

length: 13
size: -
D: -
V: TRBV2
J: TRBJ1-5
CDR3: CASSETGGQPQHF
DNA: TGTGCCAGCAGTGAAACAGGAGGTCAGCCCCAGCATTTT

length: 15
size: few
D: TRBD1
V: TRBV5-4
J: TRBJ2-5
CDR3: CASSLDRGRQETQYF
DNA: TGTGCCAGCAGCTTGGACAGGGGGCGTCAAGAGACCCAGTACTTC

length: 16
size: -
D: -
V: TRBV19
J: TRBJ2-7
CDR3: CASSIDGLSALYEQYF
DNA: TGTGCCAGTAGTATAGATGGACTCTCGGCCCTCTACGAGCAGTACTTC

length: 16
size: -
D: TRBD1
V: TRBV27
J: TRBJ1-5
CDR3: CASSPHAQGGGQPQHF
DNA: TGTGCCAGCAGTCCCCATGCTCAGGGGGGGGGACAGCCCCAGCATTTT

length: 13
size: -
D: TRBD1
V: TRBV14
J: TRBJ1-2
CDR3: CASSRNRGTGYTF
DNA: TGTGCCAGCAGCCGGAACAGGGGGACTGGCTACACCTTC

length: 15
size: -
D: -
V: TRBV30
J: TRBJ1-6
CDR3: CAWNWKQGRNSPLHF
DNA: TGTGCCTGGAATTGGAAACAGGGCAGGAATTCACCCCTCCACTTT

length: 12
size: -
D: -
V: TRBV3-1
J: TRBJ1-2
CDR3: CASSQGEGGYTF
DNA: TGTGCCAGCAGCCAGGGGGAAGGCGGCTACACCTTC

length: 13
size: -
D: -
V: TRBV20-1
J: TRBJ2-6
CDR3: CSARVGGANVLTF
DNA: TGCAGTGCCAGGGTTGGTGGGGCCAACGTCCTGACTTTC